This paragraph covers one T cell receptor (beta chain) sequence. The sample belongs to a study of blood T cell repertoires in COVID-19. Study details: The samples span acute and convalescent COVID-19 from the United States, Italy and Spain. The analysed material was cDNA or gDNA that came from T cells, B-cell-depleted T cells, or PBMCs.

Authors' processing steps: The authors estimated nucleated cell counts from reference gene primer amplification. Measured with immunoSEQ multiplex PCR; TCRdb has only the in-frame clones, and not every one. V, J and clone size derive from that table, while D and trimming were established from the DNA sequence. The sample lists approximately 150,000 clones; about four fifths were seen once. The germline V gene encodes CDR1 LGHDT and CDR2 YNNKEL (reference sequence). This CDR3 has 17 residues. V was pared by 0 bases and J by 3 bases, with 17 bases between. The gene calls are TRBV3-1 (or the pseudogene TRBV3-2) and TRBJ2-5; D call uncertain. Sequenced material: peripheral blood. The receptor's source is an elderly woman with acute or convalescent COVID-19. CDR3 sequence reads: CASSQEHRAGHEETQYF. CDR3 in DNA: TGTGCCAGCAGCCAAGAACACCGCGCTGGGCACGAAGAGACCCAGTACTTC.